Listed here are 6 T cell receptor beta chains from one sample, sequenced in a study of blood T cell repertoires in COVID-19. Assay: immunoSEQ multiplex PCR; the TCRdb copy retains only in-frame clones and omits some. The repertoire holds 200,000 to 250,000 clones, with approximately 83% as singletons. The sample taken for sequencing was peripheral blood. The receptor source for this set is a woman in her twenties or thirties with COVID-19, enrolled during active disease.

The rearrangement joins TRBV2 to TRBJ1-1; TRBD1 aligns across 7 bases. The length of the CDR3 is 16 residues. The germline V gene has CDR1 SNHLY and CDR2 FYNNEI. After removal of 6 bases from V and 0 bases from J, the junction contained 10 bases not matched to a gene. CDR3 nucleotides: TGTGCCAGCAGCGAAAGGACAGGCAAGATGAACACTGAAGCTTTCTTT. Protein product: CASSERTGKMNTEAFF.

The chain has TRBV2 and TRBJ2-3, with D perhaps TRBD2 (6 bases). Germline loops: CDR1 SNHLY, CDR2 FYNNEI. Between the trimmed V and J ends, which lost 2 bases and 6 bases, there was a span of 18 bases. The CDR3 spans 16 residues. The CDR3 nucleotides read TGTGCCAGCAGTGAATGGTCCGCGGGGCCTGGGGATACGCAGTATTTT. It encodes CASSEWSAGPGDTQYF.

The V and J genes are TRBV5-1 and TRBJ2-3; possible D gene TRBD2, 5 bases. This CDR3 is built from 15 residues. The germline CDR1 and CDR2 sequences are SGHRS and YFSETQ. The ends were cut back, 4 bases at V and 0 bases at J, with 12 bases in the middle. The CDR3 loop is CASSVVAMSTDTQYF. As DNA, the CDR3 is TGCGCCAGCAGCGTTGTAGCGATGAGCACAGATACGCAGTATTTT.

The chain links TRBV9 to TRBJ1-6; a possible D gene is TRBD1 (5 bases). V lost 4 bases and J 10 bases, leaving 18 bases between the germline ends. The CDR3 covers 15 residues. In germline, CDR1 is SGDLS, CDR2 YYNGEE. CDR3 amino acids: CASSLTSGRQSPLHF. Here the CDR3 DNA reads TGTGCCAGCAGCCTAACTTCAGGGCGGCAATCACCCCTCCACTTT.

This clone was found a few times. The chain combines TRBV7-9 with TRBJ1-6, with no clear D. Trimming stripped 2 bases from V and 6 bases from J, with 5 bases between. There are 13 residues in the CDR3. Germline V gene sequence: CDR1 SEHNR, CDR2 FQNEAQ (reference sequence). The CDR3 here is CASSLSVNSPLHF. For the CDR3, the DNA is TGTGCCAGCAGCTTATCAGTTAATTCACCCCTCCACTTT.

V and J are TRBV15 and TRBJ2-7, with D uncertain. This CDR3 is 13 amino acids long. V was trimmed by 1 base and J by 6 bases, leaving 10 bases between them. Germline V lookup: CDR1 LNHNV, CDR2 YYDKDF (reference sequence). For the CDR3, the DNA is TGTGCCACCAGCAGAGTCCGAGTAACCGAGCAGTACTTC. Its protein is CATSRVRVTEQYF. The full variable domain, completed using reference TRBV15 and TRBJ2-7, is DAMVIQNPRYQVTQFGKPVTLSCSQTLNHNVMYWYQQKSSQAPKLLFHYYDKDFNNEADTPDNFQSRRPNTSFCFLDIRSPGLGDTAMYLCATSRVRVTEQYFGPGTRLTVT.